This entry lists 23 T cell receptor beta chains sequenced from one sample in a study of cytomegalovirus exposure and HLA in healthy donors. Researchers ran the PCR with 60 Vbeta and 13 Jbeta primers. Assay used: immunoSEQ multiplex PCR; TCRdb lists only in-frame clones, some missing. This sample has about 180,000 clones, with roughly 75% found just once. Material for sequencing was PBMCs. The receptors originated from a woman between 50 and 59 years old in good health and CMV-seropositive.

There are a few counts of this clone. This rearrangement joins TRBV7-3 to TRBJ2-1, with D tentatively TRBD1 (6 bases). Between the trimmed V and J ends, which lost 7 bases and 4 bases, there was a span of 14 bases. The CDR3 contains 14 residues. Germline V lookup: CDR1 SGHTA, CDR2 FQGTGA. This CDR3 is CASTPGQGYNEQFF. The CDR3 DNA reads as TGTGCCAGCACCCCAGGGCAGGGGTACAATGAGCAGTTCTTC.

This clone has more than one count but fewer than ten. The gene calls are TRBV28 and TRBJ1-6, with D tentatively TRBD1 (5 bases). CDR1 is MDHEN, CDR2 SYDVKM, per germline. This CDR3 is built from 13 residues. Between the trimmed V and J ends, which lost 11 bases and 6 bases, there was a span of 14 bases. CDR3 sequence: CAGRQFLNSPLHF. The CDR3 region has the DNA TGTGCCGGAAGACAGTTTCTTAATTCACCCCTCCACTTT.

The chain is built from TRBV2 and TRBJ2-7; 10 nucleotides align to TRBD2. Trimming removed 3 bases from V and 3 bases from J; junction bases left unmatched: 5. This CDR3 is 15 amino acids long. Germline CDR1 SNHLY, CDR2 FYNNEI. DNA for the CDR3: TGTGCCAGCAGTGATATCAGCGGGAGGGGCTACGAGCAGTACTTC. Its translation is CASSDISGRGYEQYF.

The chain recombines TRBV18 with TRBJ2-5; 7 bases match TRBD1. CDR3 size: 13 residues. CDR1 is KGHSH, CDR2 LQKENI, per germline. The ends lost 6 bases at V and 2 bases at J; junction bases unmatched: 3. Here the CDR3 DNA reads TGTGCCAGCTCTGGGGGACAGCAAGAGACCCAGTACTTC. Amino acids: CASSGGQQETQYF.

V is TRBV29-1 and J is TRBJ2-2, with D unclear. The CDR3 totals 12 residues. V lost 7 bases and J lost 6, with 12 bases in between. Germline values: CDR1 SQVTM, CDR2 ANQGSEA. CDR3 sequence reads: CSGQPTAGELFF. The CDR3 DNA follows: TGCAGCGGCCAACCTACCGCCGGGGAGCTGTTTTTT.

As DNA, the CDR3 is TGTGCCAGCAGCCAAGAGATAACTAGCGGGGGTCTCACCTACAATGAGCAGTTCTTC. Its translation: CASSQEITSGGLTYNEQFF. This sequence joins TRBV4-2 and TRBJ2-1, with 11 bases that match TRBD2. This CDR3 is 19 amino acids long. Germline CDR1 is LGHNA and CDR2 is YNFKEQ. The V and J ends lost 0 bases and 2 bases, in that order; junction bases with no gene match: 9.

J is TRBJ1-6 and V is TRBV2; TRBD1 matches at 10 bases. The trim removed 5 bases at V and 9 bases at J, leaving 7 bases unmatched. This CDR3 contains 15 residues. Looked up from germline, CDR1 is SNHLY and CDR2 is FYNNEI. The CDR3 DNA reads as TGTGCCAGCAGTTTAATGGGACAGGGGTCTTCACCCCTCCACTTT. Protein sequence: CASSLMGQGSSPLHF.

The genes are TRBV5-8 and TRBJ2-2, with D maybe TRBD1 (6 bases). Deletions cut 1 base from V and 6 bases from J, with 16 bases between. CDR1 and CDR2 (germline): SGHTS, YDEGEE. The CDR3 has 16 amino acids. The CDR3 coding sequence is TGTGCCAGCAGCTTGTTTCAGGGGACCGGGCCCGGGGAGCTGTTTTTT. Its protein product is CASSLFQGTGPGELFF.

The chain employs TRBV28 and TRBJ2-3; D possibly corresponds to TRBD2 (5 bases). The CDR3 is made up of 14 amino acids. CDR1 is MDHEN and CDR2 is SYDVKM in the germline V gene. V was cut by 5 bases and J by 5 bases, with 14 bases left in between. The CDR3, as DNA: TGTGCCAGCAGTCCCCCCGGGGTCATAGATACGCAGTATTTT. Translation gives CASSPPGVIDTQYF.

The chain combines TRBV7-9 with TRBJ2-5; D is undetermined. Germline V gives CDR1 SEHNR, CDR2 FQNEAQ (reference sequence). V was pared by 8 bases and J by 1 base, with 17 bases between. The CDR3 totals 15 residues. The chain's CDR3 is CASGLGLRFQETQYF. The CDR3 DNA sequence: TGTGCCAGCGGTCTTGGGCTAAGATTCCAAGAGACCCAGTACTTC.

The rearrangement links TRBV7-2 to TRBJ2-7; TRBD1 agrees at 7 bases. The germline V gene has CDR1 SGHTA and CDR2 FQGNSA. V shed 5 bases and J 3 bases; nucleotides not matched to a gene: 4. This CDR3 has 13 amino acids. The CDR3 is CASSPGDSYEQYF. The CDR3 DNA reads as TGTGCCAGCAGCCCTGGGGACAGCTACGAGCAGTACTTC.

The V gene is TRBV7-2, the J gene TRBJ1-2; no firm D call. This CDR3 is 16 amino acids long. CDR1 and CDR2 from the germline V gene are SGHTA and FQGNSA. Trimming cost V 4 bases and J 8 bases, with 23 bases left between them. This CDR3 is CASSSPGALGGRGYTF. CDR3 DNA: TGTGCCAGCAGCTCCCCGGGAGCTTTGGGAGGGCGCGGCTACACCTTC.

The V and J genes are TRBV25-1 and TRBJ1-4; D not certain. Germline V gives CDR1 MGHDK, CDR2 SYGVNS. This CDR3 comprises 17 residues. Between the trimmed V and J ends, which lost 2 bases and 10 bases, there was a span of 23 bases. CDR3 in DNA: TGTGCCAGCAGTGAAAAGCGAGGCGACCTCCCACTCGGAAAACTGTTTTTT. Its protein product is CASSEKRGDLPLGKLFF.

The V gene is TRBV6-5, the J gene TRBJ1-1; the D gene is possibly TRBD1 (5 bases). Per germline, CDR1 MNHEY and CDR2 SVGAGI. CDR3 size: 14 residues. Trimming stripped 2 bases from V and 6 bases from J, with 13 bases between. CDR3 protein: CASSYEDTGAEAFF. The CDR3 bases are TGTGCCAGCAGTTACGAGGACACTGGCGCTGAAGCTTTCTTT.

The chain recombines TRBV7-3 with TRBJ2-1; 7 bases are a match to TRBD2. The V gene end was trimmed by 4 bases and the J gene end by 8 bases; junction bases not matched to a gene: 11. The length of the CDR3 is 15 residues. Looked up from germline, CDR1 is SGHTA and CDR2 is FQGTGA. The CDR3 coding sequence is TGTGCCAGCAGCTCAAACCGGGACTATAACGATGAGCAGTTCTTC. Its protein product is CASSSNRDYNDEQFF.

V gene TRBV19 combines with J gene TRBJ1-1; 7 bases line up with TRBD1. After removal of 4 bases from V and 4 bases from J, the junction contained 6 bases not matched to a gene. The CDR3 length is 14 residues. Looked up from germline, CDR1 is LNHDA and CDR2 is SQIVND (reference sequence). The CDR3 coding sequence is TGTGCCAGTAGTACCCATCGGACAGGCACTGAAGCTTTCTTT. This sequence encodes CASSTHRTGTEAFF.

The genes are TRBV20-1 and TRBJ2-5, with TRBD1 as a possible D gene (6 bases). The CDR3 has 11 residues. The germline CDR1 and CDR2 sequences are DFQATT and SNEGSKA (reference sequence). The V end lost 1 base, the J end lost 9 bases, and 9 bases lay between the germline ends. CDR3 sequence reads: CSARAPGAQYF. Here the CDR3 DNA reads TGCAGTGCTAGAGCCCCAGGGGCCCAGTACTTC.

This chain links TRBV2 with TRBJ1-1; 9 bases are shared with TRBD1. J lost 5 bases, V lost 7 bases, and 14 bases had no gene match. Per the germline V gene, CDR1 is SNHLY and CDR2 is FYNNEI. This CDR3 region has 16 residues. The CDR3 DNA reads TGTGCCAGCATTTCCTCTCGGGACAGGGTTGGGACTGAAGCTTTCTTT. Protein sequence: CASISSRDRVGTEAFF.

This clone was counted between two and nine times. DNA for the CDR3: TGCGCCAGCAGCTTGGTTTGGAGACGGAACTACAATGAGCAGTTCTTC. This gives the protein CASSLVWRRNYNEQFF. J is TRBJ2-1 and V is TRBV5-1; D unresolved. Germline lookup yields CDR1 SGHRS and CDR2 YFSETQ. Trimming left V 0 bases short and J 3 bases short, with 13 bases between. The CDR3 is 16 amino acids.

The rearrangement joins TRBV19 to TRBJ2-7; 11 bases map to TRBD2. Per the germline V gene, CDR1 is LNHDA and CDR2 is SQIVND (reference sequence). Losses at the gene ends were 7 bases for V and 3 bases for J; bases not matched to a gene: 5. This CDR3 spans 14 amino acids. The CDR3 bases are TGTGCCAGTATCCCCGGGACTAGCGGCTACGAGCAGTACTTC. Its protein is CASIPGTSGYEQYF.

CDR3: CASSPQIRDSPEAFF. CDR3 DNA: TGTGCCAGCAGCCCACAGATAAGGGACTCTCCTGAAGCTTTCTTT. This rearrangement joins TRBV4-2 to TRBJ1-1, with D perhaps TRBD1 (5 bases). This CDR3 is 15 amino acids long. V gave up 4 bases and J gave up 6 bases, with 18 bases separating them. The germline V gene has CDR1 LGHNA and CDR2 YNFKEQ.

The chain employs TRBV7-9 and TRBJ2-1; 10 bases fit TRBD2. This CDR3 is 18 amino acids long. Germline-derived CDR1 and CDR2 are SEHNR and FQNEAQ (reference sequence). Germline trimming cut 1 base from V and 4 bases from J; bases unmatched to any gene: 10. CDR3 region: CASSLGQVASGGYNEQFF. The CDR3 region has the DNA TGTGCCAGCAGCTTAGGGCAAGTGGCTAGCGGGGGTTACAATGAGCAGTTCTTC.

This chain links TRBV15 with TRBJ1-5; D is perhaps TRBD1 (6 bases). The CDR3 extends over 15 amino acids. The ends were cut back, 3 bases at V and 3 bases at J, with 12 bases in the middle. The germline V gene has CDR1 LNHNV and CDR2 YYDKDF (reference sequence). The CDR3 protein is CATSSDQGINQPQHF. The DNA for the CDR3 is TGTGCCACCAGCAGTGACCAGGGGATCAATCAGCCCCAGCATTTT.